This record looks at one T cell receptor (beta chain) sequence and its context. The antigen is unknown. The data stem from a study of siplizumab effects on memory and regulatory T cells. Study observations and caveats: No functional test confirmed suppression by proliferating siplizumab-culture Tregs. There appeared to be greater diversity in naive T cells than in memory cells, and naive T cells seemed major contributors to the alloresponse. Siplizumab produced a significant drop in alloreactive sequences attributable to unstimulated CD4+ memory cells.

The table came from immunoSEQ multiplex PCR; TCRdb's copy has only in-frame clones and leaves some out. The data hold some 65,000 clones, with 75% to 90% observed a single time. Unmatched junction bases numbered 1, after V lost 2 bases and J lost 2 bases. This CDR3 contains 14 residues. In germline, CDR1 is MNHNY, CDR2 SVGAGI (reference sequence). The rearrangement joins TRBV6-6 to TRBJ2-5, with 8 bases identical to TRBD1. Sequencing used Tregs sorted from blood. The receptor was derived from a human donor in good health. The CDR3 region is CASSYRQGQETQYF. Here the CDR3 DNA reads TGTGCCAGCAGTTACAGACAGGGGCAAGAGACCCAGTACTTC.